This TCR beta chain was sequenced during a study of vaccination effects on CD4 cells after COVID-19. Clones were sequenced by immunoSEQ multiplex PCR, and TCRdb holds only the in-frame ones, with some missing. The sample records about 47,000 clones, 60% to 85% being singletons. Germline V CDR1 and CDR2: WNHNN, SYGVQD (reference sequence). V was cut by 6 bases and J by 3 bases, with 11 bases left in between. CDR3 length equals 14 residues. As for this clone: As yet, its antigen is unknown.

Following culture for more than 9 days, CD4+ T cells were isolated. This individual contracted SARS-CoV-2 between March and December 2020, as verified by PCR. The chain recombines TRBV10-1 with TRBJ1-4; weak D call: TRBD1 (6 bases). The sequences come from CD4+ T cells from PBMCs cultured without peptide, collected before COVID-19 vaccination. This TCR was sampled from a human donor who had a prior SARS-CoV-2 infection. CDR3 coding DNA: TGCGCCAGCAGCCCGGGACACCCTAATGAAAAACTGTTTTTT. As protein: CASSPGHPNEKLFF.